This T cell receptor (beta chain) emerged from a study of cytomegalovirus exposure and HLA in healthy donors. Looked up from germline, CDR1 is SGHNT and CDR2 is YENEEA. The CDR3 totals 18 residues. V dropped 0 bases and J dropped 5; count of bases not matched to a gene: 15. The PCR made use of 60 Vbeta and 13 Jbeta primers. Only in-frame clones appear in the TCRdb table, and some are missing; sequencing was by immunoSEQ multiplex PCR. This table holds some 180,000 clones, more than 75% found once. In this sample, this clone turned up once. The target antigen is unknown. Nominal health characterized the donors when sampled, though unrecorded immune exposures were likely. Study results and limitations: The authors later found most CMV-associated TCR beta chains appeared HLA-restricted.

The TCR comes from a man aged 40-49 years in good health and CMV-seronegative. The chain carries TRBV11-3 and TRBJ1-2; 7 nucleotides match TRBD1. Sequencing used PBMCs. For the CDR3, the DNA is TGTGCCAGCAGCTTAGATCGAGAAGGGGGCGCAATGGAATATGGCTACACCTTC. Translation: CASSLDREGGAMEYGYTF.